Here is one T cell receptor beta chain with its context. This clone was recorded once. This receptor's antigen is unknown. The sample holds no much larger clone one base away, and base qualities are not on file. The sample comes from a study of cytomegalovirus exposure and HLA in healthy donors (TCRdb year 2017). Regarding the study in general: According to an earlier analysis of 450 to 650 of the donors, about 179 million T cells yielded 117 million unique TCR beta sequences and more than 250 Gb of sequence data. Roughly 290 gigabases of sequencing data and 75 million to 85 million unique TCR sequences made up an early release that covered 500 to 700 HLA-typed donors. Of the 300 to 500 genotyped donors, 75% to 85% were placed in the genetic ancestry cluster associated with self-reported Caucasian donors. The study aimed to test whether cataloging public T cell receptors could reveal signatures of past pathogen exposure. The study profiled the T cell repertoires of around 700 subjects by immunosequencing and related them to cytomegalovirus serostatus. Along with the 666-subject first cohort, a separate validation cohort of over a hundred different subjects was used. To predict cytomegalovirus infection status, the study brought together high-throughput TCR immunosequencing, statistical association of individual TCRs with disease status, and machine learning. A later analysis re-analyzed previously published TCR beta repertoires from roughly 600 donors and added high-resolution HLA genotyping to study TCR occurrence patterns. Rather than using new phenotypic data, the later analysis identified candidate immune exposures from TCR beta sequences and from how often those sequences occurred across donors. An earlier analysis of nearly 600 of the donors applied high-throughput TCR beta sequencing to assess whether each TCR beta V gene segment acted as functional or pseudogenic. Donor age, sex, ethnicity and CMV serostatus were compiled together with the repertoire data. Genome-wide SNP genotypes for about 65% of the roughly 670 donors were used in a later genetic analysis, which treated that subset as a discovery cohort. Every repertoire in the discovery cohort had been generated on one and the same sequencing platform. HLA typing covered class I and class II loci at four-digit resolution. Typing coverage differed by locus: A, B, C, DRB1 and DQB1 were typed in roughly 629-630 donors, DQA1 in 522, DPA1 in some 600, and DPB1 in about 450. Five DR-DQ haplotypes were treated as single units for association and clustering because of strong linkage in the cohort. Among a few hundred genotyped donors of the cohort, an average of around 240,000 unique TCR beta nucleotide sequences were sequenced per donor, roughly a sixth of them non-productive. What the study reported, not specific to this receptor: Only TCR beta chains were sequenced in this cohort, and the absence of alpha or paired-chain data limited detectable features. A later genetic analysis associated a missense DCLRE1C variant with V-gene and J-gene trimming of TCR beta chains, and an independent cohort replicated the association. A later genetic analysis reported fewer N-insertions in productive TCRs among donors in an Asian-associated ancestry cluster than the roughly 640-donor mean. Broadly in line with IMGT annotations, most TCR beta V segments showed up in productive rearrangements about 87% or about 30% of the time in an earlier analysis of 587 of the donors. Immune exposure information for the cohort was limited to CMV serostatus. It was suggested by the authors that the approach could potentially be generalized to other disease states and immunological phenotypes. A few of the identified cytomegalovirus-associated TCR beta chains were confirmed in vitro to be specific for cytomegalovirus antigens. In the study, some 160 TCR beta chains were listed as associated with cytomegalovirus. Linkage disequilibrium might explain the correlated functional status among segregating V segments, but an unknown experimental factor could not be excluded. A later analysis found that HLA-associated TCR beta chains were more clonally expanded and had lower generation probabilities than equally common non-associated chains. Because counts were too low, roughly 17 rarely observed V segments, including chromosome 9 orphons, were left out of the earlier analysis of over 550 of the donors. The classifier was reported to diagnose cytomegalovirus status with high specificity and sensitivity in both the original cohort and the validation cohort. The sequencing pipeline was judged likely to have produced a cluster of highly shared sequence variants as a technical artifact. In a later analysis, TCR association rates were found to vary across HLA loci, with the most associated TCRs seen for DRB1 alleles and the fewest for HLA-C alleles. A later analysis associated 16,951 TCR beta sequences with specific HLA alleles at a false discovery rate of 0.05. While some public TCRs were present in many individuals, most TCR sequences turned up only very rarely across donors. The presence/absence analyses assumed that sequencing depth was roughly uniform across donors, and that assumption may not be true. Strong co-occurrence of HLA alleles, especially DR and DQ, made assigning TCR associations to individual alleles difficult. A later analysis found that most CMV-associated TCR beta chains appeared HLA-restricted, with HLA associations seemingly driven largely by CMV exposure. A further reported finding was that TCR beta sequences accurately predicted the HLA-A and HLA-B alleles for most subjects in the first cohort. Several of the top co-occurrence clusters appeared to be linked to parvovirus B19, influenza, CMV and Epstein-Barr virus, according to a later analysis. Because HLA typing was missing for some donors at each locus, association tests included only the typed subset.

The library relied on the immunoSEQ multiplex PCR assay. For the multiplex PCR, a mixture combining 60 forward primers for TCR Vbeta segments and 13 reverse primers for TCR Jbeta segments was used. Amplification of the CDR3 region of rearranged TCR beta genes was performed with a multiplex PCR assay on genomic DNA. Amplified TCR beta libraries were sequenced as 87-base-pair reads on the Illumina HiSeq System. Processing in the source paper ran as follows. A later analysis tallied tens of millions of unique TCR beta chains across the 650 to 750 repertoires, and roughly 11 million of those chains were shared by two or more donors. Raw reads were error-corrected and collapsed into unique sequences with a nearest-neighbor algorithm that merged closely related sequences to remove PCR and sequencing errors. To assign V, D and J gene segments, CDR3 sequences were aligned to IMGT reference sequences. Each retained sequence needed at least a six-nucleotide match to both a V gene segment and a J gene segment. A rearrangement counted as productive if the CDR3 had no stop codons and remained in frame with V and J, and every other rearrangement counted as non-productive. Following IMGT convention, CDR3 was defined as the stretch from the second conserved V-encoded cysteine to the conserved J-encoded phenylalanine. The earlier analysis of some 550 of the donors excluded any sequence lacking an unambiguous match to a single V gene segment. In an earlier analysis of approximately 500 of the donors, a V segment was called functional when productive rearrangements were above 56.7%, and segregating when the standard deviation between donors exceeded 5%. To diagnose cytomegalovirus status from the catalog of TCR beta chain sequences, a statistical classification framework was built. In a later analysis, V and J genes were assigned by comparing TCR nucleotide sequences against IMGT/GENE-DB human TR gene sequences. A later analysis assigned CDR3 sequences and most-parsimonious VDJ recombination scenarios with the TCRdist pipeline. In a later analysis, each TCR beta chain was defined by its CDR3 amino acid sequence together with its V-gene family, and reads lacking a unique V-gene family were excluded. As a way to deal with suspected cross-contamination and a sequencing artifact, a later analysis dropped nearly 600 nucleotide sequences that were highly shared and had low generation probability. For each public chain, a later analysis derived a clonal expansion index from normalized ranks of inferred template counts within each repertoire. In a later analysis, generation probabilities were computed with a VDJ recombination model fitted to out-of-frame rearrangements, and the resulting probabilities were checked against IGoR. In a later analysis, TCR-TCR, TCR-HLA and TCR-CMV co-occurrence was scored with hypergeometric tests, and a repertoire-size bias correction was applied to TCR pairs. In a later analysis, false discovery rates were estimated by permuting HLA or CMV assignments 20 times. In a later analysis, co-occurring TCRs were grouped with DBSCAN, and TCRdist sequence similarity was added when clustering was performed within HLA-allele-positive subsets. For co-occurrence clustering, repertoires with fewer than 30,000 or more than 120,000 public chains were excluded, along with four or five repertoires with anomalous nucleotide sharing. The table comes from immuneACCESS by way of TCRdb, which keeps in-frame sequences with V and J called. Part of the clones is missing from these tables; in studies checked, under half for an unresolved V gene and the rest for unknown reasons. Clonal size and the V and J genes are those of that table, whereas D and trimming came from the DNA. This sample lists nearly 300,000 clones; 86% were detected once. Clones ranked in the top ten supply around 4% of the sample.

In total, 666 healthy bone marrow donors made up the cohort. At the time of sampling, all cohort members were nominally healthy, though unrecorded immune exposures were likely present. The donor was CMV seropositive and belonged to the group of some 290 seropositive cohort members. A peripheral blood sample was provided by each donor, and peripheral blood mononuclear cells were used for TCR beta sequencing. The Qiagen DNeasy Blood Extraction Kit was used to extract genomic DNA from the blood cell samples. The receptor comes from a man in his forties or fifties in good health and CMV-seropositive. The sequenced material came from PBMCs.

Here the CDR3 is given as CASSPRQGASPLHF. The nucleotides are TGTGCCAGCAGCCCGCGACAGGGGGCTTCACCCCTCCACTTT. Rearrangement joined TRBV4-2 to TRBJ1-6, with TRBD1 identical over 10 junction bases. The V end gives up 4 bases and the J end 9 bases, leaving 3 bases in the junction not matched to a gene. In the germline V gene, CDR1 corresponds to LGHNA and CDR2 to YNFKEQ. The CDR3, cysteine through phenylalanine, is 14 amino acids long. The DNA shown is the 42-base CDR3, in frame from base 1.